This passage covers 11 T cell receptor beta chains from one sample sequenced in a study of blood T cell repertoires in COVID-19. The method was immunoSEQ multiplex PCR; TCRdb's version includes in-frame clones alone and lacks a portion of them. Found here are about 62,000 clones, around nine tenths of them singletons; the top ten hold around 3.7%. The sample comprised peripheral blood. These TCRs come from a human donor in a cohort sampled during active COVID-19.

The chain combines TRBV5-4 with TRBJ1-2; D is perhaps TRBD1 (6 bases). V lost 3 bases and J lost 3, with 6 bases in between. The germline V gene encodes CDR1 SGHNT and CDR2 YYREEE (reference sequence). This CDR3 spans 12 amino acids. The CDR3 sequence is CASSSGDYGYTF. The CDR3 DNA sequence: TGTGCCAGCAGCTCAGGGGACTATGGCTACACCTTC.

This clone was found once. The rearrangement joins TRBV7-2 to TRBJ1-4; D is undetermined. The CDR3 has 11 residues. Germline lookup yields CDR1 SGHTA and CDR2 FQGNSA. The V and J ends lost 5 bases and 11 bases respectively, with 9 bases between them. The CDR3 reads CASSLTGKLFF. The DNA of the CDR3 is TGTGCCAGCAGCCTAACGGGGAAACTGTTTTTT.

The rearrangement links TRBV5-4 to TRBJ1-1, with TRBD1 as a possible D gene (5 bases). The CDR3 contains 12 residues. Germline loops: CDR1 SGHNT, CDR2 YYREEE (reference sequence). Trimming left V 1 base short and J 6 bases short, with 7 bases between. CDR3 residues: CASSLLTAEAFF. The CDR3 DNA sequence: TGTGCCAGCAGCTTGTTGACAGCTGAAGCTTTCTTT.

The chain combines TRBV4-3 with TRBJ1-2; 9 bases are a match to TRBD1. Trimming took 0 bases from V and 5 from J; bases not matched to a gene: 10. Germline V gene sequence: CDR1 LGHNA, CDR2 YSLEER. There are 17 residues in the CDR3. The CDR3 DNA reads TGCGCCAGCAGCCAAGAGGTCCCCAGGACAGGGGCTTATGGCTACACCTTC. Translated: CASSQEVPRTGAYGYTF.

The rearrangement joins TRBV5-6 to TRBJ1-2; D gene ambiguous. CDR1 SGHDT and CDR2 YYEEEE come from the germline V gene. This CDR3 is built from 15 residues. Trimming shortened V by 7 bases and J by 8 bases, and 24 bases separated the two germline ends. The DNA for the CDR3 is TGTGCCAGCTCAGTAGGAGAGTATGTGATAGACGGCTACACCTTC. Amino acids: CASSVGEYVIDGYTF.

This clone was counted a few times. The chain employs TRBV24-1 and TRBJ1-3; TRBD1 might be the D (5 bases). V lost 12 bases to trimming and J lost 0 bases, with 11 bases between them. Germline V CDR1 and CDR2: KGHDR, SFDVKD. This CDR3 is 13 amino acids long. CDR3 coding DNA: TGTGCCCCACAGGCGAACTCTGGAAACACCATATATTTT. Amino acids: CAPQANSGNTIYF.

The chain couples TRBV5-4 to TRBJ2-1, with 10 bases fitting TRBD1. Germline assignment: CDR1 SGHNT and CDR2 YYREEE (reference sequence). V gave up 0 bases and J gave up 7 bases; unmatched junction bases: 7. The CDR3 runs to 16 residues. The CDR3 nucleotides read TGTGCCAGCAGCTTGGGGGGGACAGGGGTTGGGAATGAGCAGTTCTTC. Translated, it gives CASSLGGTGVGNEQFF.

The rearrangement joins TRBV19 to TRBJ2-2; possible D gene TRBD1, 6 bases. CDR3 length equals 14 residues. The V gene's germline CDR1 is LNHDA and CDR2 SQIVND (reference sequence). V was clipped by 5 bases and J by 5 bases, with 12 bases between them. The CDR3 DNA reads as TGTGCCAGTAGTTGGGGCAGGGGAACCGGGGAGCTGTTTTTT. This translates into CASSWGRGTGELFF.

In this sample, this clone turned up once. The gene calls are TRBV3-1 (or the pseudogene TRBV3-2) and TRBJ2-5, with 10 nucleotides matching TRBD2. The V and J ends lost 0 bases and 7 bases, in that order; junction bases with no gene match: 11. The CDR3 contains 17 residues. Germline V gives CDR1 LGHDT, CDR2 YNNKEL (reference sequence). DNA for the CDR3: TGTGCCAGCAGCCAAGATTATACGGCTAGCGGGAGAATGACCCAGTACTTC. Translating it yields CASSQDYTASGRMTQYF.

V gene TRBV19 combines with J gene TRBJ1-3; 7 nucleotides match TRBD1. V shed 6 bases, J shed 1 base, and the junction held 3 bases outside the gene matches. Looked up from germline, CDR1 is LNHDA and CDR2 is SQIVND (reference sequence). The CDR3 covers 14 residues. CDR3 sequence reads: CASRRQGSGNTIYF. CDR3 DNA: TGTGCCAGTAGGAGACAGGGTTCTGGAAACACCATATATTTT.

The CDR3 region has the DNA TGTGCCAGCAGCCCGGACAGCAGCTCTGGAAACACCATATATTTT. This translates into CASSPDSSSGNTIYF. The chain links TRBV7-3 to TRBJ1-3; D may be TRBD1 (6 bases). V was cut by 5 bases and J by 0 bases, with 11 bases left in between. In germline, CDR1 is SGHTA, CDR2 FQGTGA. The CDR3 covers 15 residues.